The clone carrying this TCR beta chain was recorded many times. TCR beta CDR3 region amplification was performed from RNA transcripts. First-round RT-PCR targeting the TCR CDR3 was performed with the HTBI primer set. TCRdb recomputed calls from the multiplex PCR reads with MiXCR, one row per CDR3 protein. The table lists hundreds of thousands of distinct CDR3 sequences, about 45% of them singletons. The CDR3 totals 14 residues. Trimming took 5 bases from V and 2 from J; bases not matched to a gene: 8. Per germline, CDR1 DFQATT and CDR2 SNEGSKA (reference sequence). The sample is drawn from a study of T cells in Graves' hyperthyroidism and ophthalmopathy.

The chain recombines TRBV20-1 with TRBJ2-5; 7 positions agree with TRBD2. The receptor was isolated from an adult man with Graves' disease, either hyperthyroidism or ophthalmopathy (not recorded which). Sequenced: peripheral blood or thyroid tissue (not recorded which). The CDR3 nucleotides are TGCAGTGCTCGCGGGGGAGCAAGACAAGAGACCCAGTACTTC. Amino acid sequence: CSARGGARQETQYF.